This record concerns one TCR beta chain sequence. The data were obtained in a study of Ad26.COV2.S vaccination and SARS-CoV-2 variants. Turning to the study itself: The vaccine Ad26.COV2.S was put into the muscle once, or twice with 56 days between.

Indicated treatment: over 15 received Ad26.COV2.S at low or high dose, single or two shots; 5 received placebo; per-sample allocation not given. After the first vaccine or placebo injection, samples were drawn on day 63. Germline V gene data show CDR1 as SQVTM and CDR2 as ANQGSEA. V lost 4 bases and J lost 0, with 6 bases in between. This CDR3 contains 13 residues. The assay was immunoSEQ multiplex PCR, and TCRdb's table has in-frame clones only and misses some. The sample includes about 320,000 clones, over 80% of them seen just once. Material: peripheral blood, obtained in a trial of Ad26.COV2.S vaccine versus placebo. The chain carries TRBV29-1 and TRBJ2-2; no firm D call. This receptor was obtained from a person aged 18-60 years who received the Ad26.COV2.S COVID-19 vaccine or a placebo. The CDR3 sequence is CSVGRPNTGELFF. In nucleotides, the CDR3 is TGCAGCGTTGGAAGACCGAACACCGGGGAGCTGTTTTTT.